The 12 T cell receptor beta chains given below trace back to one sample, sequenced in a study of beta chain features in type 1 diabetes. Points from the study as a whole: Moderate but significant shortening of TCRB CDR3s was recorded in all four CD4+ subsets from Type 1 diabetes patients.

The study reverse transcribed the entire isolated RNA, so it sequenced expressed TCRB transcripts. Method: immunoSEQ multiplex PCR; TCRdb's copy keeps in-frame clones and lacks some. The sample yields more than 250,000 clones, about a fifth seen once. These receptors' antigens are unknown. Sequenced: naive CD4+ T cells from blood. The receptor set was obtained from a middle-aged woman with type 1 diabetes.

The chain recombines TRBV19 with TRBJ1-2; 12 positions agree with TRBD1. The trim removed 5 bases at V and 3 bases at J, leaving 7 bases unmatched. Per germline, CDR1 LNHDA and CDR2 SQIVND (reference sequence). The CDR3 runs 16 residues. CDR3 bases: TGTGCCAGTAGTCTACCGGGACAGGGGGCCGACTATGGCTACACCTTC. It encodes CASSLPGQGADYGYTF.

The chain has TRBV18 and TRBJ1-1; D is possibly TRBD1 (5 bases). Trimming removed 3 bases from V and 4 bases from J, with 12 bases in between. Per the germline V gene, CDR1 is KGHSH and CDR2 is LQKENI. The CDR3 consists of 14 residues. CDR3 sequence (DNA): TGTGCCAGCTCACCTCAGGGATCGAGCACTGAAGCTTTCTTT. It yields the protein CASSPQGSSTEAFF.

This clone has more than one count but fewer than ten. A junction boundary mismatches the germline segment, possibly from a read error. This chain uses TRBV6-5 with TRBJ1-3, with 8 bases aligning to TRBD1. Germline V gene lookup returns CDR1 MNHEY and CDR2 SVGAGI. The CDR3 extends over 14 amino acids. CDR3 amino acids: CASSPGGQGRKQDF. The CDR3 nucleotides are TGTGCCAGCAGTCCGGGAGGACAGGGAAGGAAACAAGATTTT.

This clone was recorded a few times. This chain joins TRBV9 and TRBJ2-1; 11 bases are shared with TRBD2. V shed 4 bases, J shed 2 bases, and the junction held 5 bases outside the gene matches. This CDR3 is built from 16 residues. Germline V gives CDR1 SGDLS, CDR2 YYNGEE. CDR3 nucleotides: TGTGCCAGCAGCCTCCCGGGACTAGCGGCCTACAATGAGCAGTTCTTC. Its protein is CASSLPGLAAYNEQFF.

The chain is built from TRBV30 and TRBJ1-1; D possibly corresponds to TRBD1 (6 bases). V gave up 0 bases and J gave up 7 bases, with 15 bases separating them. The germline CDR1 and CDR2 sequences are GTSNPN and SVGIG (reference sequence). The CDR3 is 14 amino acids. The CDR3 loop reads CAWSVRGTIFEAFF. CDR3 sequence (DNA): TGTGCCTGGAGTGTACGTGGGACAATTTTTGAAGCTTTCTTT.

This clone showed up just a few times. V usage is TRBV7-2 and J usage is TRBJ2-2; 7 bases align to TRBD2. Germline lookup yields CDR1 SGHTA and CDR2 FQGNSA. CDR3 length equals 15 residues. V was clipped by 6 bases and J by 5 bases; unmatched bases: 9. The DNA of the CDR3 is TGTGCCAGCAGTCAAGGACTAGGGTGGACCGGGGAGCTGTTTTTT. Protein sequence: CASSQGLGWTGELFF.

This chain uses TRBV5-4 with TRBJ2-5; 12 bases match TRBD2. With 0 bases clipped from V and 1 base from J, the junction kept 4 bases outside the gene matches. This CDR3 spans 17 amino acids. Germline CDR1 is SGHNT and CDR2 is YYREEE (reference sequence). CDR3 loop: CASSLGTSGRPQETQYF. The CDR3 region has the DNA TGTGCCAGCAGCTTGGGAACTAGCGGGAGGCCCCAAGAGACCCAGTACTTC.

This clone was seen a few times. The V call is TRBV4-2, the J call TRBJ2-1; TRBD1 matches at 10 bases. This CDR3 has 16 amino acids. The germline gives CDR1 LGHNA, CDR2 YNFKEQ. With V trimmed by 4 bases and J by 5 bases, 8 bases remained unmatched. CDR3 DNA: TGTGCCAGCAGCCGGGCCGGGACAGGGGAGGACAATGAGCAGTTCTTC. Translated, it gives CASSRAGTGEDNEQFF.

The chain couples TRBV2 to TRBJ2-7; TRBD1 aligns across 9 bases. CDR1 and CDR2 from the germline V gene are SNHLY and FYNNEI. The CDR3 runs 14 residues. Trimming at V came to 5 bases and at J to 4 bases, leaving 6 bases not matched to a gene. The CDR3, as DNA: TGTGCCAGCAGTACGGGACAGGGACCATACGAGCAGTACTTC. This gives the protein CASSTGQGPYEQYF.

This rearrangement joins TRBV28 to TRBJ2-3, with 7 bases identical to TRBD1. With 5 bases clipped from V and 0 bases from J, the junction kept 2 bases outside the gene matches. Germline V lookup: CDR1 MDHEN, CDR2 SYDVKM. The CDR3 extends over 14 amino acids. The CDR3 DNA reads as TGTGCCAGCAGTACAGGGGCTAGCACAGATACGCAGTATTTT. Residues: CASSTGASTDTQYF.

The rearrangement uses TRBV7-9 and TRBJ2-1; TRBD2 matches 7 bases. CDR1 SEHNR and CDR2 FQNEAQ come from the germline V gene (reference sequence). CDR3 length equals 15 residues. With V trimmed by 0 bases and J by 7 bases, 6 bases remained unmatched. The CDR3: CASSLAGGPSNEQFF. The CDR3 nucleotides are TGTGCCAGCAGCTTAGCGGGAGGGCCCTCAAATGAGCAGTTCTTC. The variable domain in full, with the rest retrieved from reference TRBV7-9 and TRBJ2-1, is DTGVSQNPRHKITKRGQNVTFRCDPISEHNRLYWYRQTLGQGPEFLTYFQNEAQLEKSRLLSDRFSAERPKGSFSTLEIQRTEQGDSAMYLCASSLAGGPSNEQFFGPGTRLTVL.

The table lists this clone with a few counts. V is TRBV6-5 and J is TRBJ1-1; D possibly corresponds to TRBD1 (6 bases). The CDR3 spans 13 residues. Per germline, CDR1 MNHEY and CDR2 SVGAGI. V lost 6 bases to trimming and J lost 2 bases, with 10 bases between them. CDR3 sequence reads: CASRPQGNTEAFF. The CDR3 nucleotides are TGTGCCAGCAGACCACAGGGTAACACTGAAGCTTTCTTT.